A single sample gave rise to the 10 T cell receptor beta chains below, sequenced in a study of blood T cell repertoires in COVID-19. The assay was immunoSEQ multiplex PCR, and TCRdb's table has in-frame clones only and misses some. The sample records about 120,000 clones, more than 80% being singletons. Sequencing input: peripheral blood. These receptors came from a man aged 70-80 years with active or convalescent COVID-19.

The V and J genes are TRBV29-1 and TRBJ2-2; no firm D call. The CDR3 contains 12 residues. Trimming pared 5 bases from V and 5 bases from J, leaving 9 bases between. Looked up from germline, CDR1 is SQVTM and CDR2 is ANQGSEA. The CDR3 here is CSVYSETGELFF. For the CDR3, the DNA is TGCAGCGTTTATTCAGAAACCGGGGAGCTGTTTTTT.

DNA of the CDR3: TGTGCCAGCTCACCCAATACAGGGACGAACACTGAAGCTTTCTTT. Amino acid sequence: CASSPNTGTNTEAFF. The chain carries TRBV18 and TRBJ1-1, with a tentative D call TRBD1 (6 bases). V lost 3 bases and J lost 1, with 12 bases in between. The CDR3 totals 15 residues. In germline, CDR1 is KGHSH, CDR2 LQKENI.

This chain links TRBV6-5 with TRBJ1-1; tentative D call: TRBD1 (6 bases). The CDR3 extends over 15 amino acids. The V end lost 4 bases, the J end lost 3 bases, and 15 bases lay between the germline ends. Germline CDR1 is MNHEY and CDR2 is SVGAGI. The CDR3 loop reads CASSFNRERDTEAFF. The DNA for the CDR3 is TGTGCCAGCAGTTTTAACAGGGAACGGGACACTGAAGCTTTCTTT.

DNA of the CDR3: TGCAGCGTGGAGACAGGATGGGTCCAAGAGACCCAGTACTTC. Translated: CSVETGWVQETQYF. The rearrangement links TRBV29-1 to TRBJ2-5, with D perhaps matching TRBD1 (6 bases). The CDR3 contains 14 residues. V dropped 6 bases and J dropped 1 base, with 15 bases sitting between them. The germline gives CDR1 SQVTM, CDR2 ANQGSEA.

In DNA form, the CDR3 reads TGTGCCAGTAATCCCACAGGGGGAGGCTATGGCTACACCTTC. Translating gives CASNPTGGGYGYTF. The chain employs TRBV19 and TRBJ1-2; 8 bases map to TRBD1. V shed 7 bases, J shed 4 bases, and the junction held 8 bases outside the gene matches. The germline gives CDR1 LNHDA, CDR2 SQIVND (reference sequence). This CDR3 has 14 residues.

The CDR3 nucleotides are TGTGCCAGCAGTCCCGTGAAGACCCCGGGAGAGACCCAGTACTTC. Amino acid sequence: CASSPVKTPGETQYF. V usage is TRBV6-2 or TRBV6-3 and J usage is TRBJ2-5; no clear D. The CDR3 covers 15 residues. With 5 bases removed from V and 4 bases from J, the gap between germline ends came to 17 bases. Germline CDR1 reads MNHEY; CDR2 reads SVGEGT.

This chain uses TRBV28 with TRBJ1-1, with D uncertain. Trimming pared 2 bases from V and 11 bases from J, leaving 9 bases between. CDR1 MDHEN and CDR2 SYDVKM come from the germline V gene. The CDR3 has 11 residues. The CDR3 nucleotides read TGTGCCAGCAGTTTAAACAGAAGGGCTTTCTTT. It translates to CASSLNRRAFF.

The V gene is TRBV24-1, the J gene TRBJ2-1; 11 nucleotides align to TRBD2. The CDR3 spans 16 residues. V lost 2 bases and J lost 7; bases outside the gene matches: 6. Germline-derived CDR1 and CDR2 are KGHDR and SFDVKD. CDR3 sequence: CATSDSTSGRLNEQFF. Written as DNA, the CDR3 is TGTGCCACCAGTGATTCCACTAGCGGGAGACTAAATGAGCAGTTCTTC.

V usage is TRBV3-1 (or the pseudogene TRBV3-2) and J usage is TRBJ1-1; 10 positions match TRBD1. The germline V gene encodes CDR1 LGHDT and CDR2 YNNKEL (reference sequence). The CDR3 is made up of 16 amino acids. V trimming: 4 bases; J trimming: 4 bases; junction bases outside the gene matches: 9. The CDR3 region has the DNA TGTGCCAGCAGCCCGTCGGACAGGGGGATGGGCACTGAAGCTTTCTTT. Translation: CASSPSDRGMGTEAFF.

The rearrangement links TRBV24-1 to TRBJ2-3; a possible D gene is TRBD2 (5 bases). CDR3 length: 14 amino acids. V was pared by 3 bases and J by 4 bases, with 10 bases between. Germline-derived CDR1 and CDR2 are KGHDR and SFDVKD. DNA of the CDR3: TGTGCCACCAGTGATGGTTACGGGGCAGATACGCAGTATTTT. Translating it yields CATSDGYGADTQYF.